A selection of T cell receptor beta chains follows, all from one sample in a study of T cell repertoires in cytomegalovirus infection. TCRdb reprocessed the reads via MiXCR and lists one record per CDR3 protein. The sample gives about 360,000 distinct CDR3 sequences, about a sixth of which show up once; 8.7% is in the top ten. Sample: PBMCs. The receptors come from a human donor in good health (CMV status not recorded). Some clones in this sample may be carry-over from other donors' samples. The CDR3 runs from the conserved cysteine through the conserved F or W. D genes are given only for firm matches. Only some rows state a clone size, as once, few, many or a class for expanded clones.

CDR3 DNA: TGTGCCAGCAGCCACGACAGCCATTCTGGAAACACCATATATTTT
CDR3 protein: CASSHDSHSGNTIYF
J gene: TRBJ1-3
V gene: TRBV7-2
D gene: .
clone size: many

CDR3 DNA: TGTGCCAGCACCAAAGAGGAGGTGTTGATCTCTGGGGCCAACGTCCTGACTTTC
CDR3 protein: CASTKEEVLISGANVLTF
J gene: TRBJ2-6
V gene: TRBV6-4
D gene: .
clone size: many

CDR3 DNA: TGCGCCAGCAGCCAAGGGACTCGACAGGGAATGAAAAAACTGTTTTTT
CDR3 protein: CASSQGTRQGMKKLFF
J gene: TRBJ1-4
V gene: TRBV4-3
D gene: TRBD1
clone size: .

CDR3 DNA: TGTGCCAGCTTCGGACCCCAGCATTTT
CDR3 protein: CASFGPQHF
J gene: TRBJ1-5
V gene: TRBV6-8
D gene: .
clone size: few

CDR3 DNA: TGCAGCGAATCTAGCGGGAGCTGGGATACGCAGTATTTT
CDR3 protein: CSESSGSWDTQYF
J gene: TRBJ2-3
V gene: TRBV29-1
D gene: TRBD2
clone size: .

CDR3 DNA: TGCAGCGTTGAACCACGACTAGCTCACAACCGGACCCAGTACTTC
CDR3 protein: CSVEPRLAHNRTQYF
J gene: TRBJ2-5
V gene: TRBV29-1
D gene: TRBD2
clone size: .

CDR3 DNA: TGTGCCAGCAGCCCCAGGGGGGGTCAGCCCCAGCATTTT
CDR3 protein: CASSPRGGQPQHF
J gene: TRBJ1-5
V gene: TRBV7-2
D gene: TRBD1
clone size: many

CDR3 DNA: TGTGCCAGCAGCTTAGGCACGGGAGGGGACGACTATGGCTACACCTTC
CDR3 protein: CASSLGTGGDDYGYTF
J gene: TRBJ1-2
V gene: TRBV7-9
D gene: .
clone size: few

CDR3 DNA: TGTGCCAGCAGTTACCTGGTTTCCGGCGAGCAGTACTTC
CDR3 protein: CASSYLVSGEQYF
J gene: TRBJ2-7
V gene: TRBV6-5
D gene: .
clone size: few

CDR3 DNA: TGTGCCAGCAGCTTGTCCGGACAGGGAGGTTTAGGTGGCTACACCTTC
CDR3 protein: CASSLSGQGGLGGYTF
J gene: TRBJ1-2
V gene: TRBV7-6
D gene: TRBD1
clone size: .

CDR3 DNA: TGTGCCAGCAGCTTAGAAAGGGGGGGAAACACCATATATTTT
CDR3 protein: CASSLERGGNTIYF
J gene: TRBJ1-3
V gene: TRBV7-2
D gene: .
clone size: few

CDR3 DNA: TGTGCCAGCAGCTTTAGCGGGGGCGGAACCGGGGAGCTGTTTTTT
CDR3 protein: CASSFSGGGTGELFF
J gene: TRBJ2-2
V gene: TRBV11-2
D gene: TRBD2
clone size: few

CDR3 DNA: TGTGCCAGCAGCTTACCCGGGACTAGCGGTTACAATGAGCAGTTCTTC
CDR3 protein: CASSLPGTSGYNEQFF
J gene: TRBJ2-1
V gene: TRBV7-6
D gene: TRBD2
clone size: many

CDR3 DNA: TGTGCCAGCAGTACGCTCCTATCCCCCTCGGATACGCAGTATTTT
CDR3 protein: CASSTLLSPSDTQYF
J gene: TRBJ2-3
V gene: TRBV6-1
D gene: .
clone size: .

CDR3 DNA: TGTGCCAGCAGTCGGGACAGATTTCGCTCTGGAAACACCATATATTTT
CDR3 protein: CASSRDRFRSGNTIYF
J gene: TRBJ1-3
V gene: TRBV6-2/TRBV6-3
D gene: TRBD1
clone size: .

CDR3 DNA: TGTGCTAGTGGTTTCGGAGCTCTGGTAGGCGAGCAGTACTTC
CDR3 protein: CASGFGALVGEQYF
J gene: TRBJ2-7
V gene: TRBV12-5
D gene: .
clone size: .

CDR3 DNA: TGTGCCAGCAGTTGGGGCCCGGGACAGGGAACGGATACGCAGTATTTT
CDR3 protein: CASSWGPGQGTDTQYF
J gene: TRBJ2-3
V gene: TRBV5-6
D gene: TRBD1
clone size: .

CDR3 DNA: TGTGCCAGCAGAAGGGTCAGCAATAATTCACCCCTCCACTTT
CDR3 protein: CASRRVSNNSPLHF
J gene: TRBJ1-6
V gene: TRBV12-3/TRBV12-4
D gene: .
clone size: few

CDR3 DNA: TGCGCCAGCAGCCAAGATCTCAGGAGTGTACACACTGAAGCTTTCTTT
CDR3 protein: CASSQDLRSVHTEAFF
J gene: TRBJ1-1
V gene: TRBV4-3
D gene: .
clone size: few

CDR3 DNA: TGCGCCAGCAGCTTGGATACAGTAGATACGCAGTATTTT
CDR3 protein: CASSLDTVDTQYF
J gene: TRBJ2-3
V gene: TRBV5-1
D gene: .
clone size: .

CDR3 DNA: TGTGCCAGCAGTCGGACTAGCGGGGGGGCGAATACGCAGTATTTT
CDR3 protein: CASSRTSGGANTQYF
J gene: TRBJ2-3
V gene: TRBV12-3/TRBV12-4
D gene: TRBD2
clone size: .

CDR3 DNA: TGTGCCAGCAGCCACATCCGGGACAGCAGTAACTATGGCTACACCTTC
CDR3 protein: CASSHIRDSSNYGYTF
J gene: TRBJ1-2
V gene: TRBV3-1
D gene: TRBD1
clone size: .

CDR3 DNA: TGCAGCGTTGATTTCCCAGGGGCCTACAATGAGCAGTTCTTC
CDR3 protein: CSVDFPGAYNEQFF
J gene: TRBJ2-1
V gene: TRBV29-1
D gene: .
clone size: .

CDR3 DNA: TGTGCCAGCAGCTCCGATGGGAGAGATACGCAGTATTTT
CDR3 protein: CASSSDGRDTQYF
J gene: TRBJ2-3
V gene: TRBV7-2
D gene: .
clone size: few